The 3 T cell receptor beta chains reported below all come from one sample, sequenced in a study of post-analysis software for immune sequencing data. Whole-study results and caveats: Comparison of patients with controls showed about 5 TRBV segments more frequent in patients, TRBV5-6, TRBV5-1 and TRBV20-1 among them.

Antigen specificity for these receptors is unknown. Each TCR beta cDNA library carried unique molecular identifiers. TCRdb redid the calling of the PCR reads with MiXCR, one entry per CDR3 protein. This table has hundreds of thousands of distinct CDR3 sequences, roughly 30% appearing once. Material: blood. These receptor sequences come from a girl aged 5-17 years with multiple sclerosis.

This clonotype was detected a few times. V gene TRBV10-1 combines with J gene TRBJ2-3, with 7 bases fitting TRBD2. The CDR3 is 14 residues long. The germline V gene encodes CDR1 WNHNN and CDR2 SYGVQD (reference sequence). V trimming: 2 bases; J trimming: 6 bases; junction bases outside the gene matches: 5. CDR3 nucleotides: TGCGCCAGCAGTGAGGGGACTAACCCGGATACGCAGTATTTT. Its protein product is CASSEGTNPDTQYF.

The sample holds a few counts of this clonotype. The rearrangement uses TRBV10-3 and TRBJ1-2; D is ambiguous. V was clipped by 7 bases and J by 7 bases, with 13 bases between them. This CDR3 has 12 amino acids. Germline V lookup: CDR1 ENHRY, CDR2 SYGVKD. The chain's CDR3 is CAITRPGVGYTF. The CDR3 DNA reads as TGTGCCATCACCCGACCCGGGGTTGGCTACACCTTC.

A few counts support this clonotype. The rearrangement links TRBV20-1 to TRBJ2-4; either TRBD1 or TRBD2 may fit D (5 bases each). The J call may be mistaken, given a closer DNA end match to TRBJ2-7. CDR3 size: 15 residues. Per germline, CDR1 DFQATT and CDR2 SNEGSKA (reference sequence). This chain's CDR3 is CSARDAQRTTYEQYF. Written as DNA, the CDR3 is TGCAGTGCTAGAGATGCTCAGCGGACAACCTACGAGCAGTACTTC.